This T cell receptor beta chain was recovered during a study of OX40 agonist ivuxolimab in advanced cancers. On the study more broadly: All patients had ivuxolimab intravenously every 2 weeks at 0.01 to 10 mg/kg. Treatment received earlier with anti-PD-1, anti-PD-L1 or anti-CTLA-4 agents was allowed, and more than 30% had some. General observations from the study: Fewer expanded clones were found on average in CD4+ than in CD8+ T cells.

Details on this clone: Its antigen is unidentified.

The CDR3 has 16 residues. Trimming cost V 0 bases and J 3 bases; bases outside gene matches: 6. Germline CDR1 is SGHAT and CDR2 is FQDESV (reference sequence). Profiled with immunoSEQ multiplex PCR; TCRdb holds only in-frame clones, not every one. Among over 60,000 clones listed, around 91% were seen once. The source material was CD4+ or CD8+ T cells sorted from blood, sampled in a trial of the OX40 agonist ivuxolimab. This chain joins TRBV11-1 and TRBJ1-1; 8 nucleotides match TRBD1. The source is an adult with an advanced solid tumor such as melanoma, head and neck, liver or kidney cancer. CDR3 sequence (DNA): TGTGCCAGCAGCTTAGCCCGGACAGGGTTAGACACTGAAGCTTTCTTT. Its protein product is CASSLARTGLDTEAFF. Full variable domain (remainder filled in from reference TRBV11-1 and TRBJ1-1): EAEVAQSPRYKITEKSQAVAFWCDPISGHATLYWYRQILGQGPELLVQFQDESVVDDSQLPKDRFSAERLKGVDSTLKIQPAELGDSAMYLCASSLARTGLDTEAFFGQGTRLTVV.